This is a list of T cell receptor beta chains from one sample in a study of T cells in Graves' hyperthyroidism and ophthalmopathy. TCRdb redid the calling of the multiplex PCR reads with MiXCR, one entry per CDR3 protein. Found here are about 710,000 distinct CDR3 sequences, roughly 17% of them singletons; the top ten hold approximately 8.4%. Sequencing input: blood. The receptors come from a man aged 18 to 35 with Graves' hyperthyroidism. Each CDR3 is given with its conserved first and last residue.

CASSLPEAGSQETQYF	TRBV7-9	TRBJ2-5	16
CASTKGRGNQPQHF	TRBV19	TRBJ1-5	14
CSATSGGHSNQPQHF	TRBV20-1	TRBJ1-5	15
CASSSWAANNEQFF	TRBV12-3/TRBV12-4	TRBJ2-1	14
CASSNMDRGHGYTF	TRBV7-9	TRBJ1-2	14
CASSLKGGDEQYF	TRBV7-9	TRBJ2-7	13
CASSLGEARTYEQYF	TRBV5-5	TRBJ2-7	15
CAWINRGRGFNGYTF	TRBV30	TRBJ1-2	15
CSVERTGGSYTF	TRBV29-1	TRBJ1-2	12
CASSFDPRTGGLGEQFF	TRBV5-5	TRBJ2-1	17
CASSRLRVANTGELFF	TRBV27	TRBJ2-2	16
CSAGGREGSSYNEQFF	TRBV20-1	TRBJ2-1	16
CATSAPGPGLSSYNEQFF	TRBV24-1	TRBJ2-1	18
CASSLSGWDTEAFF	TRBV7-9	TRBJ1-1	14
CASSKNWEGGYTF	TRBV28	TRBJ1-2	13
CASSQDGKNIQYF	TRBV14	TRBJ2-4	13